Listed below are T cell receptor beta chains from one sample, sequenced in a study of cytomegalovirus exposure and HLA in healthy donors. Libraries were prepared by immunoSEQ multiplex PCR; TCRdb keeps only in-frame clonotypes and omits some of them. The table lists roughly 150,000 clones, approximately 80% of them singletons, with about an eighth in the top ten. Sample: PBMCs. The receptors shown here come from a woman in her thirties or forties in good health and CMV-seronegative. Both conserved end residues are part of each CDR3. Fields, in order: clone size, D gene, J gene, V gene, CDR3 protein, CDR3 DNA. D genes are given only for firm matches. A clone size is listed for some rows: how often the clone was seen (once, few, many), or a class if it is expanded.

clone size: NA; D gene: NA; J gene: TRBJ1-6; V gene: TRBV30; CDR3 protein: CAWRKGQILSYSPLHF; CDR3 DNA: TGTGCCTGGAGAAAGGGACAAATCTTGTCTTATTCACCCCTCCACTTT
clone size: NA; D gene: NA; J gene: TRBJ2-7; V gene: TRBV19; CDR3 protein: CASRPMDSYEQYF; CDR3 DNA: TGTGCCAGTAGACCCATGGACAGCTACGAGCAGTACTTC
clone size: NA; D gene: NA; J gene: TRBJ1-1; V gene: TRBV11-2; CDR3 protein: CASSREGHVSCPFF; CDR3 DNA: TGTGCCAGCAGCCGAGAGGGACATGTATCATGTCCTTTCTTT
clone size: NA; D gene: TRBD1; J gene: TRBJ1-1; V gene: TRBV7-3; CDR3 protein: CASSLEGAGTEAFF; CDR3 DNA: TGTGCCAGCAGCTTGGAGGGGGCAGGTACTGAAGCTTTCTTT
clone size: NA; D gene: NA; J gene: TRBJ2-7; V gene: TRBV27; CDR3 protein: CASSLTGTPREQYF; CDR3 DNA: TGTGCCAGCAGTTTAACGGGGACTCCCCGCGAGCAGTACTTC
clone size: NA; D gene: TRBD2; J gene: TRBJ2-1; V gene: TRBV9; CDR3 protein: CASSVSLAGHNEQFF; CDR3 DNA: TGTGCCAGCAGCGTCTCCCTAGCGGGTCACAATGAGCAGTTCTTC
clone size: few; D gene: TRBD2; J gene: TRBJ2-5; V gene: TRBV4-3; CDR3 protein: CASRLAGGGETQYF; CDR3 DNA: TGCGCCAGCAGGCTAGCGGGAGGGGGGGAGACCCAGTACTTC
clone size: NA; D gene: NA; J gene: TRBJ1-2; V gene: TRBV6-4; CDR3 protein: CASRAANNYGYTF; CDR3 DNA: TGTGCCAGCAGGGCCGCCAATAACTATGGCTACACCTTC
clone size: NA; D gene: TRBD2; J gene: TRBJ2-7; V gene: TRBV7-9; CDR3 protein: CSSSLGLAGTSYEQYF; CDR3 DNA: TGTTCCAGCAGCTTAGGTCTAGCGGGAACCTCCTACGAGCAGTACTTC
clone size: NA; D gene: NA; J gene: TRBJ2-5; V gene: TRBV19; CDR3 protein: CASSMGQTRWGETQYF; CDR3 DNA: TGTGCCAGTAGTATGGGGCAAACGAGGTGGGGAGAGACCCAGTACTTC
clone size: NA; D gene: NA; J gene: TRBJ2-3; V gene: TRBV5-1; CDR3 protein: CASSLHYTSTDTQYF; CDR3 DNA: TGCGCCAGCAGCTTGCACTACACCTCCACAGATACGCAGTATTTT
clone size: few; D gene: TRBD1; J gene: TRBJ2-3; V gene: TRBV6-1; CDR3 protein: CASRTGLTDTQYF; CDR3 DNA: TGTGCCAGCAGGACAGGGTTAACAGATACGCAGTATTTT